Each of the 10 T cell receptor beta chains below was sequenced from the same sample in a study of cytomegalovirus exposure and HLA in healthy donors. In the PCR, 60 Vbeta and 13 Jbeta primers were used. Produced via immunoSEQ multiplex PCR; TCRdb's table is partial and in-frame only. The table includes 150,000 or so clones, roughly four fifths detected once. Sequenced input: PBMCs. These receptors all stem from a woman between 40 and 55 years old in good health and CMV-seronegative.

The chain's CDR3 is CASSPPGGLGANYGYTF. CDR3 in DNA: TGTGCCAGCAGCCCCCCGGGGGGGCTAGGAGCTAACTATGGCTACACCTTC. The chain carries TRBV7-9 and TRBJ1-2; D may be TRBD1 (6 bases). The CDR3 loop spans 17 amino acids. The germline V gene has CDR1 SEHNR and CDR2 FQNEAQ (reference sequence). V gave up 5 bases and J gave up 0 bases, with 19 bases separating them.

The rearrangement uses TRBV5-1 and TRBJ2-7; 7 nucleotides agree with TRBD1. CDR3 length: 14 residues. Germline V gene sequence: CDR1 SGHRS, CDR2 YFSETQ. With V trimmed by 0 bases and J by 4 bases, 4 bases remained unmatched. The CDR3 bases are TGCGCCAGCAGCTTGGTTCGGACAGGATACGAGCAGTACTTC. Its protein is CASSLVRTGYEQYF.

This chain joins TRBV2 and TRBJ1-3; the D is unclear. Per germline, CDR1 SNHLY and CDR2 FYNNEI. V was shortened by 3 bases and J by 6 bases, with 15 bases between the two germline ends. The CDR3 contains 15 residues. This CDR3 is CASSERRVGENTIYF. For the CDR3, the DNA is TGTGCCAGCAGTGAGAGGAGGGTAGGCGAAAACACCATATATTTT.

The V and J genes are TRBV5-1 and TRBJ1-6; 10 bases map to TRBD1. The CDR3 loop spans 17 amino acids. With V trimmed by 4 bases and J by 2 bases, 6 bases remained unmatched. Germline assignment: CDR1 SGHRS and CDR2 YFSETQ. CDR3 protein: CASSASGTGAYNSPLHF. The CDR3 coding sequence is TGCGCCAGCAGCGCCTCCGGGACAGGGGCCTATAATTCACCCCTCCACTTT.

V and J are TRBV6-6 and TRBJ1-3; possible D gene TRBD1, 6 bases. CDR1 is MNHNY and CDR2 is SVGAGI in the germline V gene (reference sequence). V shed 7 bases and J shed 9 bases, with 19 bases lying between them. The CDR3 totals 14 residues. CDR3 nucleotide sequence: TGTGCCAGCACCACTGGCGGGGGGGGCGGCACCATATATTTT. It codes for CASTTGGGGGTIYF.

The table lists this clone with a count of one. The V gene is TRBV29-1, the J gene TRBJ1-1; D might be TRBD1 (5 bases). This CDR3 region has 14 residues. Germline CDR1 reads SQVTM; CDR2 reads ANQGSEA. V lost 2 bases and J 7 bases, leaving 17 bases between the germline ends. The CDR3 sequence: CSVERIREEYEAFF. DNA of the CDR3: TGCAGCGTTGAAAGGATCAGGGAAGAGTATGAAGCTTTCTTT. Full variable domain (rest looked up from reference TRBV29-1 and TRBJ1-1): SAVISQKPSRDICQRGTSLTIQCQVDSQVTMMFWYRQQPGQSLTLIATANQGSEATYESGFVIDKFPISRPNLTFSTLTVSNMSPEDSSIYLCSVERIREEYEAFFGQGTRLTVV.

CDR3 in amino acids: CASSSGGQGIEKLFF. For the CDR3, the DNA is TGTGCCAGCAGCTCAGGGGGTCAGGGGATAGAAAAACTGTTTTTT. The rearrangement joins TRBV7-9 to TRBJ1-4; TRBD1 agrees at 7 bases. The CDR3 has 15 residues. With V trimmed by 4 bases and J by 8 bases, 10 bases remained unmatched. Germline CDR1 reads SEHNR; CDR2 reads FQNEAQ (reference sequence).

This clone has just a few counts. V is TRBV6-5 and J is TRBJ1-2; D ambiguous. This CDR3 spans 15 amino acids. The V end was cut by 0 bases, the J end by 2 bases, with 10 bases between. The germline CDR1 and CDR2 sequences are MNHEY and SVGAGI. The CDR3 DNA reads as TGTGCCAGCAGTTACTCCTCCCACGGGAACTATGGCTACACCTTC. Protein product: CASSYSSHGNYGYTF.

J is TRBJ2-1 and V is TRBV5-4; 7 bases align to TRBD2. The junction had 3 bases not matched to a gene; V was cut back by 3 bases and J by 6 bases. Germline V gene sequence: CDR1 SGHNT, CDR2 YYREEE (reference sequence). The CDR3 is 13 residues long. This chain's CDR3 is CASSYGLVNEQFF. The CDR3 nucleotides are TGTGCCAGCAGCTACGGACTAGTCAATGAGCAGTTCTTC.

V is TRBV1 and J is TRBJ2-5; TRBD2 is the table's D call, not checked against the DNA. TRBV1 represents a pseudogene. This CDR3 is built from 14 residues. CDR3 bases: TGCACCAGCAGCCCCCCCCCGGACCAAGAGACCCAGTACTTC. Translating it yields CTSSPPPDQETQYF.